This T cell receptor (beta chain) stems from a study of blood T cell repertoires in COVID-19. The table came from immunoSEQ multiplex PCR; TCRdb's copy has only in-frame clones and leaves some out. The table shows under 200,000 clones, with about 86% occurring only once. V was cut by 6 bases and J by 1 base, with 18 bases left in between. Germline assignment: CDR1 MNHNY and CDR2 SVGAGI (reference sequence). This CDR3 contains 16 residues. In its sample, this clone was seen a few times. The sequence was collected from a man in his 70s with active or convalescent COVID-19. The sequenced material came from peripheral blood. The chain combines TRBV6-6 with TRBJ1-1, with TRBD1 as a possible D gene (6 bases). The CDR3 nucleotides read TGTGCCAGCAGAGAGACCGGGACAACTAGGAACACTGAAGCTTTCTTT. It translates to CASRETGTTRNTEAFF.